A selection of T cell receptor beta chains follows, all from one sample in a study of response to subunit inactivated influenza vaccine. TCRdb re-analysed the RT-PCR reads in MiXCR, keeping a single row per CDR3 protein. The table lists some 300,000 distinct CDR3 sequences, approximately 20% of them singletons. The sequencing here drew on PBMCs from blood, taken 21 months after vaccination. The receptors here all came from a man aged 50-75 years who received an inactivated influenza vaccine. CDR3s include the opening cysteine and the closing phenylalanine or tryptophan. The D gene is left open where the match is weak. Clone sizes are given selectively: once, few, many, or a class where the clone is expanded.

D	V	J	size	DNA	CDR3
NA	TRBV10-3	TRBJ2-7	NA	TGTGCCATCAGTCCGGGGGCGCCGAACGAGCAGTACTTC	CAISPGAPNEQYF
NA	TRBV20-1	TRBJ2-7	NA	TGCAGTGCTAGAGATACACGGGGAACCTACGAGCAGTACTTC	CSARDTRGTYEQYF
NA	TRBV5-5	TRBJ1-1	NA	TGTGCCAGCAGTCAGCTTTTTCCCTATCGCATGAACACTGAAGCTTTCTTT	CASSQLFPYRMNTEAFF
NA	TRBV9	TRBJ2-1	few	TGTGCCAGCAGCGGGGGGATGACGTACAATGAGCAGTTCTTC	CASSGGMTYNEQFF
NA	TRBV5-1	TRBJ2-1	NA	TGCGCCAGCAGCTTGGGGGACATGAGGCATGAGCAGTTCTTC	CASSLGDMRHEQFF
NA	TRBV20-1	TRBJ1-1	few	TGCAGTGCTATGGCCCCAGCGACCTATGTGAACACTGAAGCTTTCTTT	CSAMAPATYVNTEAFF
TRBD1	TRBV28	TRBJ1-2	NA	TGTGCCAGCAGGGCCGATGGACAGGGAACCTATGGCTACACCTTC	CASRADGQGTYGYTF
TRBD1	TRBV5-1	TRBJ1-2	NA	TGCGCCAGCAGCCCGGTACCGGGACAGGGAGGCTACACCTTC	CASSPVPGQGGYTF
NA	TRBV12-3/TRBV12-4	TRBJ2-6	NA	TGTGCCAGCAGAGTTTCGAACGAGGGCAGGGCTGGGGCCAACGTCCTGACTTTC	CASRVSNEGRAGANVLTF
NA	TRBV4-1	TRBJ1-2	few	TGCGCCAGCAGCCAAGCCGACAGGACTGATTTATATGGCTACACCTTC	CASSQADRTDLYGYTF
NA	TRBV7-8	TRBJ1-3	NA	TGTGCCAGCAGCTTATTGGGCAGAATGAACTCTGGAAACACCATATATTTT	CASSLLGRMNSGNTIYF
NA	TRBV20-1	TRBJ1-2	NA	TGCAGTGCTTCTCGGTCCGTGAGAATTGGCTACACCTTC	CSASRSVRIGYTF
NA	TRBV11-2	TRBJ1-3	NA	TGTGCCAGCAGCTCCCCCCCCGGGGGAAGAAGAGGAAACACCATATATTTT	CASSSPPGGRRGNTIYF
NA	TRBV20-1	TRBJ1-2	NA	TGCAGTGCTGTACTTCGTGACGGCTACACCTTC	CSAVLRDGYTF
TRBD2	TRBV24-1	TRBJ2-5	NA	TGTGCCACCAGTGGCCTAGGACTAGCGGGAGGTTGGGACCAAGAGACCCAGTACTTC	CATSGLGLAGGWDQETQYF
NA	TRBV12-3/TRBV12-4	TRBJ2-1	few	TGTGCCAGCAGTTTCTTTCCGGTTCGGGAGCTCTACAATGAGCAGTTCTTC	CASSFFPVRELYNEQFF
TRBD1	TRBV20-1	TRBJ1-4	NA	TGCAGTGCTAGGAGGTTACAGGGGGGCGCGGATCGGAATGAAAAACTGTTTTTT	CSARRLQGGADRNEKLFF
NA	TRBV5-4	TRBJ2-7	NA	TGTGCCAGCAGCTCTGATATCTACGAGCAGTACTTC	CASSSDIYEQYF
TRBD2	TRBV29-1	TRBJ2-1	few	TGCAGCGTTGATTTGGGACTAGCGGGGCGCAATGAGCAGTTCTTC	CSVDLGLAGRNEQFF
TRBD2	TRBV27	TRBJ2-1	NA	TGTGCCAGCAGTTCGAGACTAGCGGGGAACAATGAGCAGTTCTTC	CASSSRLAGNNEQFF
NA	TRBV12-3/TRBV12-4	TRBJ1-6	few	TGTGCCAGCAGTTTAAGGGTCCCGTATTCACCCCTCCACTTT	CASSLRVPYSPLHF
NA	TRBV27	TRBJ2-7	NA	TGTGCCACCAAAGCCGGATGGGGGGCTGGTAACGAGCAGTACTTC	CATKAGWGAGNEQYF
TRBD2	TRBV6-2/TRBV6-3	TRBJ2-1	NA	TGTGCCAGCAGTTACTCTGCTACTAGCGGGAGCTATGAGCAGTTCTTC	CASSYSATSGSYEQFF
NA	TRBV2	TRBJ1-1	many	TGTGCCAGCAAGCTACTCACAGGGTCCCCAAACACTGAAGCTTTCTTT	CASKLLTGSPNTEAFF
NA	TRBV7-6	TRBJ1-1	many	TGTGCCAGCAGCTTAACTCTGAACACTGAAGCTTTCTTT	CASSLTLNTEAFF
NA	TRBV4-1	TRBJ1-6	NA	TGCGCCGGCAGATTGATAGGACGGGATAATTCACCCCTCCACTTT	CAGRLIGRDNSPLHF
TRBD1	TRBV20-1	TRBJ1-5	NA	TGCAGTGCGGCCGGGACAGGGCCGTCGAGCAATCAGCCCCAGCATTTT	CSAAGTGPSSNQPQHF
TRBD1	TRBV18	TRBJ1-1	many	TGTGCCAGCTCACCGCTGGAGAGACAGGGCACTGAAGCTTTCTTT	CASSPLERQGTEAFF